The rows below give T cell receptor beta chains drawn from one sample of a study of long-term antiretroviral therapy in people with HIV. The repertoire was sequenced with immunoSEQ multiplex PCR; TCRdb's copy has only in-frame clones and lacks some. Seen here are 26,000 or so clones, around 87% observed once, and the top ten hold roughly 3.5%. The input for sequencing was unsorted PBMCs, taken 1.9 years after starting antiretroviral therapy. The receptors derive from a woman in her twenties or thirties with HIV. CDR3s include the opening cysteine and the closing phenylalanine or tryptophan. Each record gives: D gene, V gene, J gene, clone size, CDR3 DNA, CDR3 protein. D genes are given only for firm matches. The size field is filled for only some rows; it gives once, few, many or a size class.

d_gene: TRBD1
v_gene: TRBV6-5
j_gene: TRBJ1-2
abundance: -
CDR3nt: TGTGCCAGCAGCCTCGGGACAGGGGTTTTATATGGCTACACCTTC
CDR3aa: CASSLGTGVLYGYTF

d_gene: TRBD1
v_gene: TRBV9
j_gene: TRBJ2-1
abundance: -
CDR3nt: TGTGCCAGCAGCATCGGATCCGGGACAGTTTACAATGAGCAGTTCTTC
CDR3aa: CASSIGSGTVYNEQFF

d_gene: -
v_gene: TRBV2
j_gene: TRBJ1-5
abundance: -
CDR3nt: TGTGCCAGCAACGTTGGGGGGAGGAATCAGCCCCAGCATTTT
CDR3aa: CASNVGGRNQPQHF

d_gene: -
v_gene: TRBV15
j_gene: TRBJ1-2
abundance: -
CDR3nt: TGTGCCACCAGCTCACTTGGGACGGCCGATGTTGGCTACACCTTC
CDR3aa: CATSSLGTADVGYTF

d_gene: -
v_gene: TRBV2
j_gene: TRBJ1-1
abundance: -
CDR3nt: TGTGCCAGCATCCGTAACACTGAAGCTTTCTTT
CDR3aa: CASIRNTEAFF

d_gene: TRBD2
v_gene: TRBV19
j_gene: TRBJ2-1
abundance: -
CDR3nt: TGTGCCAGTAGTACGGGAACGGGAGGATACAATGAGCAGTTCTTC
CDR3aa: CASSTGTGGYNEQFF

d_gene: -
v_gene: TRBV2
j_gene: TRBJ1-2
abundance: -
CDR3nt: TGTGCATGGGGATCTCATAACTATGGCTACACCTTC
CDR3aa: CAWGSHNYGYTF

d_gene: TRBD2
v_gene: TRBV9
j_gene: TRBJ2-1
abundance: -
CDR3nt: TGTGCCAGCAGCAACCGACAAGCGGGGGGGGCAATTATGGATGAGCAGTTCTTC
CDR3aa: CASSNRQAGGAIMDEQFF

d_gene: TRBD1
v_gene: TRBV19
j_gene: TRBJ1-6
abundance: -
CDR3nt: TGTGCCAGTAGTACGTCCCGGGACAGTGAAAGCTCCTATAATTCACCCCTCCACTTT
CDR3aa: CASSTSRDSESSYNSPLHF

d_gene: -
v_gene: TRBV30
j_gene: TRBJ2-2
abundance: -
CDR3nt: TGTGCCTGGAGTTTAACAGAAATTAACACCGGGGAGCTGTTTTTT
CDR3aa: CAWSLTEINTGELFF

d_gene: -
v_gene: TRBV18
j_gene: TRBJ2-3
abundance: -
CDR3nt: TGTGCCAGCTCACTCTATAGCACAGATACGCAGTATTTT
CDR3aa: CASSLYSTDTQYF

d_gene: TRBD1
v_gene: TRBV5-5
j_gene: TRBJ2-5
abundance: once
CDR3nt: TGTGCCAGCAGCCGGACAGGGTTGGAAGAGACCCAGTACTTC
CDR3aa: CASSRTGLEETQYF

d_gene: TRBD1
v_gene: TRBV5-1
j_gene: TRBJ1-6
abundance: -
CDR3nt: TGCGCCAGCAGCTTGGCCATTTCCGAATCGCCGGGACAGGGGAGTGCACCCCTCCACTTT
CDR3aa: CASSLAISESPGQGSAPLHF

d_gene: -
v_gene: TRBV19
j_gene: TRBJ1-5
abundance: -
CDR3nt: TGTGCCAGTAGTATCAGACAATTCGGGGTAAATCAGCCCCAGCATTTT
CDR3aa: CASSIRQFGVNQPQHF

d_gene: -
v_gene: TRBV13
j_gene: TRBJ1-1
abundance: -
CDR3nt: TGTGCCAGCAGCTTGCCGAACGGAATGAACACTGAAGCTTTCTTT
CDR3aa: CASSLPNGMNTEAFF

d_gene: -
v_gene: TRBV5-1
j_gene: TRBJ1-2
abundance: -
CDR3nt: TGCGCCAGCAGCTCCATACAGGGAATGGATGGCTACACCTTC
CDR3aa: CASSSIQGMDGYTF

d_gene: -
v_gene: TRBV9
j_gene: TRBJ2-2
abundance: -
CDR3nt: TGTGCCAGCAGCGTAGAAGGGAGGAACACCGGGGAGCTGTTTTTT
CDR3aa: CASSVEGRNTGELFF

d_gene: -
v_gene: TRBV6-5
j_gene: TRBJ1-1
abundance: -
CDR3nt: TGTGCCAGCAGTCAGGGGAGTCTAGTTGAAGCTTTCTTT
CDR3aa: CASSQGSLVEAFF

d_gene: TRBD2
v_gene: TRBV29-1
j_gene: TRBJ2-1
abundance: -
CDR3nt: TGCAGCGTTTGGACTAGCGGGGGGTATGAGCAGTTCTTC
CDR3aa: CSVWTSGGYEQFF

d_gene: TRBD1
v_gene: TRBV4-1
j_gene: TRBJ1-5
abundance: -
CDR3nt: TGCGCCAGCAGCCAAAACAGGGGTAGCAATCAGCCCCAGCATTTT
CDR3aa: CASSQNRGSNQPQHF

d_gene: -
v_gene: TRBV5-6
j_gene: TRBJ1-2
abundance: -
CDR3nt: TGTGCCAGCAGCTTGGGGACGGTTTATGGCTACACCTTC
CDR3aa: CASSLGTVYGYTF

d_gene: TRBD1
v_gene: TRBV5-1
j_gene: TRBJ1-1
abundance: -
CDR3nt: TGCGCCAGCAGATTAATCCGACAGGGGGCAGGGAACACTGAAGCTTTCTTT
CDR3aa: CASRLIRQGAGNTEAFF

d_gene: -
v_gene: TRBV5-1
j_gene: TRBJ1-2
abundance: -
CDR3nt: TGCGCCAGCAGCTTGGACCATTCACGGGGCTATGGCTACACCTTC
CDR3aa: CASSLDHSRGYGYTF

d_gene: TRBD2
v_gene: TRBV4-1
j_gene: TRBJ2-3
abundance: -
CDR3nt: TGCGCCAGCAGCCAGCTACCTAGCGGCACGCAGTATTTT
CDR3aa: CASSQLPSGTQYF

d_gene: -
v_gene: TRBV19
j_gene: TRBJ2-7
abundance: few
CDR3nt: TGTGCCAGTAGTTCCCGGGGGTTTTACGAGCAGTACTTC
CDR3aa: CASSSRGFYEQYF

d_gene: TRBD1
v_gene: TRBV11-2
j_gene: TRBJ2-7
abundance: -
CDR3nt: TGTGCCAGCAGTCGCCCCGGACAGGGTAGTTACGAGCAGTACTTC
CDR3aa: CASSRPGQGSYEQYF

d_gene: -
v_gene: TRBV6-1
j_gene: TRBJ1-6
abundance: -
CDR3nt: TGTGCCAGCAGTGAAGCTGGGGACAATTTTAATTCACCCCTCCACTTT
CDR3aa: CASSEAGDNFNSPLHF

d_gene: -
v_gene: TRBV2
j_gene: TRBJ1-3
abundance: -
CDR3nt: TGTGCCAGCAGCAGTTGGTCCTCGGGAAACACCATATATTTT
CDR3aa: CASSSWSSGNTIYF

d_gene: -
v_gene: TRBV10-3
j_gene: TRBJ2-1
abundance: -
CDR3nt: TGTGCCATCAGTGATGTGCTAGCGTTAACCGATGAGCAGTTCTTC
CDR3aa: CAISDVLALTDEQFF

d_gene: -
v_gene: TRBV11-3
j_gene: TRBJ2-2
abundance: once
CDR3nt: TGTGCCAGCAGCTTAATGTCGGGACACAACACCGGGGAGCTGTTTTTT
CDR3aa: CASSLMSGHNTGELFF

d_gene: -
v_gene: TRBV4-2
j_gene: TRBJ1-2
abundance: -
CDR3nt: TGTGCCAGCAGCCAAGATGGGACGGCGGGCTACACCTTC
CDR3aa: CASSQDGTAGYTF

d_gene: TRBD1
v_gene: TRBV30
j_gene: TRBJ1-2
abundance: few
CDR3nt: TGTGCCTGTAACATACAGGGGTTCTATGGCTACACCTTC
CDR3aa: CACNIQGFYGYTF

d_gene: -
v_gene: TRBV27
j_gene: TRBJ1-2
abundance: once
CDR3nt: TGTGCCAGCCTGGACAGCGTCTATGGCTACACCTTC
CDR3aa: CASLDSVYGYTF

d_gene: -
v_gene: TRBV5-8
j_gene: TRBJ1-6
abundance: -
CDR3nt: TGTGCCAGCAGCTATACCAGGGGAGGCTCACCCCTCCACTTT
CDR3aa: CASSYTRGGSPLHF

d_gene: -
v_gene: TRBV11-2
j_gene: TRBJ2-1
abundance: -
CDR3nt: TGTGCCAGCAGCTTAGCCGCGGGTAGGAATGAGCAGTTCTTC
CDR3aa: CASSLAAGRNEQFF

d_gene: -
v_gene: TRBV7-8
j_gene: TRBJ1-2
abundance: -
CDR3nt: TGTGCCAGCAGCTCCCTTAGGGGTGGCAGGACCTATGGCTACACCTTC
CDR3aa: CASSSLRGGRTYGYTF

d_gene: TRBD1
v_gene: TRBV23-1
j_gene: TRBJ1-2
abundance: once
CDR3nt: TGCGCCAGCAGTCACCCTGGACAGGGGGGTCACTATGGCTACACCTTC
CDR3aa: CASSHPGQGGHYGYTF

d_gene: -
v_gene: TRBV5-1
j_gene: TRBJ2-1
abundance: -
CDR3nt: TGCGCCAGCAGCTTGGCAGACAATGAGCAGTTCTTC
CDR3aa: CASSLADNEQFF

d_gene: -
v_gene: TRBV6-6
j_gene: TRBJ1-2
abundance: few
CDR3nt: TGTGCCAGCACCCCTCCCGAAGGCACCATTGGCTACACCTTC
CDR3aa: CASTPPEGTIGYTF

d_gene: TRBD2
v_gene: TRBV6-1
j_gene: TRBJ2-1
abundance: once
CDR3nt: TGTGCCAGCAGTGAATGGAGCGGGATCCCCAATGAGCAGTTCTTC
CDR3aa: CASSEWSGIPNEQFF

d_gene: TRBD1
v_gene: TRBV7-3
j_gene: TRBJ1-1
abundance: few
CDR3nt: TGTGCCAGCAGCCCCCGACAGGGGCGGAACACTGAAGCTTTCTTT
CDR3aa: CASSPRQGRNTEAFF

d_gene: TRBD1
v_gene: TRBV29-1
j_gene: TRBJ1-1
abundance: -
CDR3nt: TGCAGCGTTCGACACGGACAGGCTGGTGAAGCTTTCTTT
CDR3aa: CSVRHGQAGEAFF

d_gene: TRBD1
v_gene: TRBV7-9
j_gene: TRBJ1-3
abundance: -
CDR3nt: TGTGCCAGCAGCTCATGGGACAGGGGCTCTGGAAACACCATATATTTT
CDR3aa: CASSSWDRGSGNTIYF

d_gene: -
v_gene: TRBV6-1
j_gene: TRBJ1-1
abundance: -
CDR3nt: TGTGCCAGCACCGGAGGGGGGCGTGTGAACACTGAAGCTTTCTTT
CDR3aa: CASTGGGRVNTEAFF

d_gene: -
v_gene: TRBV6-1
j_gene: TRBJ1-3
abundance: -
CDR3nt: TGTGCCGGATCTTTTTCGATCTCTGGAAACACCATATATTTT
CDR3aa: CAGSFSISGNTIYF

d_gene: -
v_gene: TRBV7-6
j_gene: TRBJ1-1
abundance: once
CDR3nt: TGTGCCAGCGGGAACACTGAAGCTTTCTTT
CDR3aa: CASGNTEAFF